This TCR beta chain was profiled in a study of blood T cell repertoires in COVID-19. Original data processing: Amplification from reference gene primers served as the basis for estimated nucleated cell counts. Assay used: immunoSEQ multiplex PCR; TCRdb lists only in-frame clones, some missing. D and trimming were read from the DNA, whereas the V and J calls and clone size are those reported in that table. Of 300,000 to 500,000 clones detected, over 75% appear once; the ten largest clones hold over 2%. V was pared by 7 bases and J by 5 bases, with 5 bases of the junction left unmatched. From germline, CDR1 is GTSNPN and CDR2 SVGIG (reference sequence). This CDR3 is built from 13 residues. Assignment of participants to cohorts was predicated upon participant-reported clinical history.

The sequence derives from a woman aged 40 to 49 with acute COVID-19. The sample was PBMCs or T cells enriched from blood (not recorded which). This chain links TRBV30 with TRBJ2-3; 11 bases align to TRBD2. The CDR3 DNA reads TGTGCCTACCTAGCGGGGGGTGGAGATACGCAGTATTTT. Residues: CAYLAGGGDTQYF.